The entry that follows covers one T cell receptor beta chain sequence. Using immunoSEQ multiplex PCR, the repertoire was profiled, and TCRdb retains in-frame clones only, with some absent. The sample lists fewer than 250,000 clones, roughly 91% occurring once. This sample was included in a study of blood T cell repertoires in COVID-19. Germline V gene sequence: CDR1 SGHRS, CDR2 YFSETQ. The CDR3 is made up of 17 amino acids. After removal of 0 bases from V and 4 bases from J, the junction contained 12 bases not matched to a gene. Sequenced: PBMCs or T cells enriched from blood (not recorded which). V gene TRBV5-1 combines with J gene TRBJ2-5; 7 bases are a match to TRBD2. The sequence came from a young man in a cohort exposed to, infected with or recovered from COVID-19 (not recorded which). The CDR3 DNA reads TGCGCCAGCAGCTTGGCTTCTGCGGGGGAGGAACGAGAGACCCAGTACTTC. Translation: CASSLASAGEERETQYF.